The rows below give T cell receptor beta chains drawn from one sample of a study of blood T cell repertoires in COVID-19. The data were produced by immunoSEQ multiplex PCR, yet TCRdb's version contains in-frame clones alone and is incomplete. This sample has around 230,000 clones, with just over 85% found just once. The sample taken for sequencing was peripheral blood. The source is a middle-aged man with COVID-19, enrolled during active disease. The CDR3 runs from the conserved cysteine through the conserved F or W. D genes are given only for firm matches. Clone size is not always given. Where it is, it says once, few, many or a class for expanded clones.

>-|TRBJ2-7|-|17|TRBV27
TGTGCCAGCAGTTTATCGTTCCTGGCTAGCGTTTCCTACGAGCAGTACTTC
CASSLSFLASVSYEQYF
>-|TRBJ2-7|-|13|TRBV9
TGTGCCAGCAGCGCGGGAATCTCCTACGAGCAGTACTTC
CASSAGISYEQYF
>TRBD2|TRBJ2-2|few|15|TRBV6-6
TGTGCCAGCCGCGGGGGGCTTGGGGTCACCGGGGAGCTGTTTTTT
CASRGGLGVTGELFF
>-|TRBJ2-2|few|15|TRBV7-8
TGTGCCAGCAGCTCGCAGTCGGGGTTTACCGGGGAGCTGTTTTTT
CASSSQSGFTGELFF
>TRBD2|TRBJ2-7|-|15|TRBV6-1
TGTGCCAGCAGTGAACTGGCAGCGGGGACCTACGAGCAGTACTTC
CASSELAAGTYEQYF
>-|TRBJ2-1|-|14|TRBV7-8
TGTGCCAGCAGCTTAAACGGGAGAGATAATGAGCAGTTCTTC
CASSLNGRDNEQFF
>TRBD1|TRBJ2-7|once|13|TRBV2
TGTGCCAGCAGCCGGGACAGGGAAAACGAGCAGTACTTC
CASSRDRENEQYF
>-|TRBJ2-1|-|13|TRBV19
TGTGCCAGTAGTATTAGTTTCCCTAATGAGCAGTTCTTC
CASSISFPNEQFF
>-|TRBJ2-5|-|13|TRBV19
TGTGCCAGTACGACCTGGGGAGGTGAGACCCAGTACTTC
CASTTWGGETQYF
>-|TRBJ2-3|-|14|TRBV2
TGTGCCAGCAGTGAAGCGCTTCCGGAGGGTACGCAGTATTTT
CASSEALPEGTQYF
>-|TRBJ1-3|once|17|TRBV5-1
TGCGCCAGCAGCTTTTTAGGGACAACGGCGTCTGGAAACACCATATATTTT
CASSFLGTTASGNTIYF
>-|TRBJ1-5|-|15|TRBV6-2/TRBV6-3
TGTGCCAGCAGCCCTAGACCCAGGGAAGACCAGCCCCAGCATTTT
CASSPRPREDQPQHF
>TRBD1|TRBJ1-5|-|15|TRBV6-5
TGTGCCAGCAGCTTCCCGGGACAGAGCAATCAGCCCCAGCATTTT
CASSFPGQSNQPQHF
>-|TRBJ2-7|-|16|TRBV7-9
TGTGCCAGCAGCCCCCTTTTTGGACAGAGGACCTACGAGCAGTACTTC
CASSPLFGQRTYEQYF
>-|TRBJ1-4|-|14|TRBV19
TGTGCCAGCAAGGGAGTCCAGACTTCTGAAAAACTGTTTTTT
CASKGVQTSEKLFF
>TRBD2|TRBJ2-7|-|15|TRBV19
TGTGCCAGTAGTATGGGGCTAGCGGGAGAGTACGAGCAGTACTTC
CASSMGLAGEYEQYF
>-|TRBJ2-7|-|14|TRBV7-9
TGTGCCAGCAGCTCAGATTTACCCCCCTACGAGCAGTACTTC
CASSSDLPPYEQYF
>-|TRBJ2-5|-|15|TRBV28
TGTGCCAGCAGTTTACCACGTCGAGGGCAAGAGACCCAGTACTTC
CASSLPRRGQETQYF
>TRBD2|TRBJ2-3|-|14|TRBV25-1
TGTGCCACCTCTTCTAGCGGGGGGACCGATACGCAGTATTTT
CATSSSGGTDTQYF
>-|TRBJ1-2|-|13|TRBV3-1/TRBV3-2
TGTGCCAGCAGCCAAGTTATAGGGGCTGGCTACACCTTC
CASSQVIGAGYTF
>-|TRBJ2-6|-|19|TRBV21-1
TGTGCCAGCAGCACAACCCAGGACAGGGCAGCCTCTGGGGCCAACGTCCTGACTTTC
CASSTTQDRAASGANVLTF
>TRBD2|TRBJ2-5|-|13|TRBV30
TGTGCCTTGCGACGGGGGGGCTTAGAGACCCAGTACTTC
CALRRGGLETQYF
>-|TRBJ1-6|-|16|TRBV6-5
TGTGCCAGCAGTTACTCGCCCGGGAGCCGCCCCTCACCCCTCCACTTT
CASSYSPGSRPSPLHF
>TRBD1|TRBJ2-3|-|16|TRBV24-1
TGTGCCACCAGTGCTTTTCGGACAGGGGGGACAGATACGCAGTATTTT
CATSAFRTGGTDTQYF
>-|TRBJ2-3|-|16|TRBV9
TGTGCCAGCAGCGTAGATGGCAGAACCCTGCGGGATACGCAGTATTTT
CASSVDGRTLRDTQYF
>-|TRBJ2-1|-|10|TRBV29-1
TGCAGCGCCGGACCGACAGGGCAGTTCTTC
CSAGPTGQFF
>-|TRBJ1-1|-|17|TRBV5-1
TGCGCCAGCAGCTGGGGACTCTTAACAGGACTGAACACTGAAGCTTTCTTT
CASSWGLLTGLNTEAFF
>TRBD1|TRBJ1-4|-|15|TRBV12-5
TGTGCTAGTGGTTCCCGGACAGGTGCTAATGAAAAACTGTTTTTT
CASGSRTGANEKLFF
>-|TRBJ1-5|-|16|TRBV28
TGTGCCAGCAGTTTTGGGGCCAGGGGCGACAATCAGCCCCAGCATTTT
CASSFGARGDNQPQHF
>-|TRBJ2-7|-|15|TRBV19
TGTGCCAGTAGTATAGGGGCAGGCGGGCGCTACGAGCAGTACTTC
CASSIGAGGRYEQYF
>TRBD1|TRBJ2-7|-|15|TRBV5-1
TGCGCCAGCACACACGGGACAGGGGGCTCCTACGAGCAGTACTTC
CASTHGTGGSYEQYF
>-|TRBJ2-7|-|14|TRBV15
TGTGCCACCAGCAGAGTGAGGGCCGGGGTCGAGCAGTACTTC
CATSRVRAGVEQYF
>-|TRBJ1-2|-|15|TRBV5-4
TGTGCCAGCAGCCCTGGGGGCGGGGGGGACTATGGCTACACCTTC
CASSPGGGGDYGYTF
>-|TRBJ2-7|-|12|TRBV11-2
TGTGCCAGCAGCCTCTTGAGCTACGAGCAGTACTTC
CASSLLSYEQYF
>-|TRBJ1-3|-|17|TRBV28
TGTGCCAGCAGCCGCAGCTCGGGGGGAAGCTCTGGAAACACCATATATTTT
CASSRSSGGSSGNTIYF
>TRBD2|TRBJ2-3|-|15|TRBV2
TGTGCCAGCAGACTAGCGCGGACTAGCACAGATACGCAGTATTTT
CASRLARTSTDTQYF
>TRBD1|TRBJ2-1|-|15|TRBV15
TGTGCCACCAGCAGAGATTTTGCAGGGGGCAATGAGCAGTTCTTC
CATSRDFAGGNEQFF
>TRBD1|TRBJ2-1|-|15|TRBV19
TGTGCCAGTAGCGGACAGGGAGGCTCCTACAATGAGCAGTTCTTC
CASSGQGGSYNEQFF
>-|TRBJ1-2|-|14|TRBV19
TGTGCCAGTAGTTCCAGACAGATGAACTATGGCTACACCTTC
CASSSRQMNYGYTF
>-|TRBJ2-7|-|19|TRBV14
TGTGCCAGCAGCCAAGAGGTTAGTTTCTGGGACTCGAACCCCTACGAGCAGTACTTC
CASSQEVSFWDSNPYEQYF
>-|TRBJ1-4|-|16|TRBV5-1
TGCGCCAGCAGCTTGGATTCCCTCGCAACTAATGAAAAACTGTTTTTT
CASSLDSLATNEKLFF
>-|TRBJ2-7|-|13|TRBV3-1/TRBV3-2
TGTGCCAGCAGCCAAAGAGAGATCTACGAGCAGTACTTC
CASSQREIYEQYF
>-|TRBJ1-4|-|13|TRBV10-3
TGTGCCATCAGACAGACAACTAATGAAAAACTGTTTTTT
CAIRQTTNEKLFF
>TRBD1|TRBJ2-5|once|13|TRBV12-3/TRBV12-4
TGTGCCAGCAGCAGACAGGGGGCGGCGACCCAGTACTTC
CASSRQGAATQYF
>TRBD1|TRBJ1-4|-|15|TRBV7-9
TGTGCCAGCAGCTCAACAGGGGGTTCTGGTGAAAAACTGTTTTTT
CASSSTGGSGEKLFF
>-|TRBJ2-2|few|15|TRBV4-1
TGCGCCAGCAGCCAACAGGATCCCAACACCGGGGAGCTGTTTTTT
CASSQQDPNTGELFF
>TRBD2|TRBJ2-1|-|15|TRBV11-2
TGTGCCAGCAGCTCCTTAGCGGGAGGGAGGAATGAGCAGTTCTTC
CASSSLAGGRNEQFF
>-|TRBJ1-5|once|16|TRBV6-5
TGTGCCAGCAGTTACTCTACAATCAGGGGTAATCAGCCCCAGCATTTT
CASSYSTIRGNQPQHF
>-|TRBJ1-6|-|14|TRBV7-3
TGTGCCAGCAGCTTGGACAGCGATAATTCACCCCTCCACTTT
CASSLDSDNSPLHF